These 18 T cell receptor beta chains came from one sample sequenced in a study of CD8+ T cells in alopecia areata. Once RNA had been extracted, it was reverse transcribed into cDNA to act as the sequencing template. Clones were read by immunoSEQ multiplex PCR, and TCRdb kept only the in-frame ones, dropping some. This table has 130,000 to 150,000 clones, 51% appearing once. The sequenced sample was CD4+ T cells sorted from blood, obtained at week 0. The receptor source for this set is a human donor with alopecia areata.

V gene TRBV30 combines with J gene TRBJ2-2, with a possible D match to TRBD2 (5 bases). Germline V CDR1 and CDR2: GTSNPN, SVGIG (reference sequence). The CDR3 covers 15 residues. The V end was cut by 0 bases, the J end by 1 base, with 9 bases between. The CDR3 coding sequence is TGTGCCTGGAGTGTACTAGGTTGGAACACCGGGGAGCTGTTTTTT. It yields the protein CAWSVLGWNTGELFF.

This sequence joins TRBV29-1 and TRBJ1-1; D gene uncertain. Germline CDR1 reads SQVTM; CDR2 reads ANQGSEA. This CDR3 comprises 12 residues. V lost 5 bases, J lost 7 bases, and 14 bases lay in between. The DNA of the CDR3 is TGCAGCGTTTCTCGGGGAAATAATGAAGCTTTCTTT. Translation: CSVSRGNNEAFF.

This chain uses TRBV19 with TRBJ1-2; D possibly corresponds to TRBD1 (5 bases). V lost 10 bases and J 8 bases, leaving 23 bases between the germline ends. The CDR3 covers 14 residues. Germline assignment: CDR1 LNHDA and CDR2 SQIVND (reference sequence). The CDR3 here is CATSTGALAGGYTF. The CDR3, as DNA: TGTGCCACCTCTACCGGGGCTCTGGCGGGGGGCTACACCTTC.

The rearrangement uses TRBV2 and TRBJ1-1; D gene unclear. Germline V gene data show CDR1 as SNHLY and CDR2 as FYNNEI. The CDR3 contains 13 residues. Trimming took off 7 bases at V and 2 bases at J, with 11 bases between the two ends. The chain's CDR3 is CASTGELNTEAFF. CDR3 nucleotide sequence: TGTGCCAGCACCGGAGAGCTAAACACTGAAGCTTTCTTT. Full variable domain (outside the CDR3, taken from reference TRBV2 and TRBJ1-1): EPEVTQTPSHQVTQMGQEVILRCVPISNHLYFYWYRQILGQKVEFLVSFYNNEISEKSEIFDDQFSVERPDGSNFTLKIRSTKLEDSAMYFCASTGELNTEAFFGQGTRLTVV.

The chain carries TRBV30 and TRBJ1-4; no reliable D call. In germline, CDR1 is GTSNPN, CDR2 SVGIG (reference sequence). Trimming pared 4 bases from V and 0 bases from J, leaving 6 bases between. The CDR3 has 13 residues. CDR3 protein: CAWKWATNEKLFF. CDR3 sequence (DNA): TGTGCCTGGAAATGGGCAACTAATGAAAAACTGTTTTTT.

This chain links TRBV29-1 with TRBJ1-5; D possibly corresponds to TRBD1 (5 bases). V lost 6 bases and J lost 0, with 12 bases in between. The CDR3 loop spans 14 amino acids. From germline, CDR1 is SQVTM and CDR2 ANQGSEA. The CDR3 sequence is CSVRRALSNQPQHF. CDR3 DNA sequence: TGCAGCGTCCGCAGGGCCCTTAGCAATCAGCCCCAGCATTTT.

This chain uses TRBV25-1 with TRBJ2-5; TRBD1 aligns across 10 bases. Germline CDR1 is MGHDK and CDR2 is SYGVNS. The V segment lost 4 bases and the J segment 5 bases; nucleotides outside the gene matches: 7. This CDR3 is built from 15 residues. The CDR3 bases are TGTGCCAGCAGTGCCGACAGGGGGCCGAGCGAGACCCAGTACTTC. Translated, it gives CASSADRGPSETQYF. The variable domain in full, completed from reference TRBV25-1 and TRBJ2-5, reads EADIYQTPRYLVIGTGKKITLECSQTMGHDKMYWYQQDPGMELHLIHYSYGVNSTEKGDLSSESTVSRIRTEHFPLTLESARPSHTSQYLCASSADRGPSETQYFGPGTRLLVL.

This chain connects TRBV2 to TRBJ2-1; 8 bases align to TRBD1. The CDR3 spans 13 residues. Germline assignment: CDR1 SNHLY and CDR2 FYNNEI. J was trimmed by 9 bases and V by 3 bases; bases with no gene match: 4. The CDR3 nucleotides are TGTGCCAGCAGTGATCAGGGGGCAGGTGAGCAGTTCTTC. Translated: CASSDQGAGEQFF.

V is TRBV9 and J is TRBJ2-3; a weak D match, TRBD2 (6 bases). The CDR3 length is 16 residues. V was cut by 1 base and J by 3 bases, with 15 bases left in between. CDR1 and CDR2 (germline): SGDLS, YYNGEE. The CDR3 sequence is CASSVSRETRTDTQYF. CDR3 in DNA: TGTGCCAGCAGCGTATCCAGGGAGACTAGGACAGATACGCAGTATTTT. Full variable domain (outside the CDR3, taken from reference TRBV9 and TRBJ2-3): DSGVTQTPKHLITATGQRVTLRCSPRSGDLSVYWYQQSLDQGLQFLIQYYNGEERAKGNILERFSAQQFPDLHSELNLSSLELGDSALYFCASSVSRETRTDTQYFGPGTRLTVL.

The chain has TRBV29-1 and TRBJ2-1; 16 bases agree with TRBD2. This CDR3 comprises 18 residues. Germline V gene sequence: CDR1 SQVTM, CDR2 ANQGSEA. V shed 3 bases and J 1 base; nucleotides not matched to a gene: 6. The CDR3 region has the DNA TGCAGCGTTGATAAAGGGACTAGCGGGAGGGGGTCCTACAATGAGCAGTTCTTC. It specifies CSVDKGTSGRGSYNEQFF.

About this clone itself: Other DNA sequences from this sample encode an identical CDR3 as well. The chain has TRBV7-2 and TRBJ2-1, with no clear D. In germline, CDR1 is SGHTA, CDR2 FQGNSA. V was cut by 5 bases and J by 2 bases, with 7 bases left in between. The CDR3 has 13 amino acids. Here the CDR3 reads CASSLAPYNEQFF. The DNA for the CDR3 is TGTGCCAGCAGCCTCGCCCCCTACAATGAGCAGTTCTTC.

The genes are TRBV28 and TRBJ2-1; a possible D gene is TRBD2 (6 bases). This CDR3 is built from 14 residues. Germline CDR1 and CDR2: MDHEN and SYDVKM. Trimming took off 6 bases at V and 7 bases at J, with 16 bases between the two ends. CDR3 in DNA: TGTGCCAGCAGCTCTTCGAGGGAGGTGAATGAGCAGTTCTTC. This codes for CASSSSREVNEQFF.

The CDR3 is CASSVGQTRNYGYTF. The CDR3 DNA follows: TGTGCCAGCAGCGTGGGACAGACCCGTAACTATGGCTACACCTTC. The V and J genes are TRBV7-2 and TRBJ1-2, with 7 bases identical to TRBD1. The CDR3 runs to 15 residues. Germline assignment: CDR1 SGHTA and CDR2 FQGNSA. The junction had 7 bases not matched to a gene; V was cut back by 5 bases and J by 1 base.

There are a few counts of this clone. CDR3 in amino acids: CASRYGIIDTQYF. DNA of the CDR3: TGTGCCAGCCGCTACGGGATTATAGATACGCAGTATTTT. This chain connects TRBV25-1 to TRBJ2-3; TRBD2 is a possible D gene (5 bases). V lost 8 bases and J lost 5, with 14 bases in between. The CDR3 has 13 residues. Germline assignment: CDR1 MGHDK and CDR2 SYGVNS. Looking up the rest from reference TRBV25-1 and TRBJ2-3 gives the full variable domain: EADIYQTPRYLVIGTGKKITLECSQTMGHDKMYWYQQDPGMELHLIHYSYGVNSTEKGDLSSESTVSRIRTEHFPLTLESARPSHTSQYLCASRYGIIDTQYFGPGTRLTVL.

The chain is built from TRBV11-2 and TRBJ2-5, with D maybe TRBD1 (5 bases). The germline V gene encodes CDR1 SGHAT and CDR2 FQNNGV. Trimming cost V 1 base and J 5 bases, with 11 bases left between them. The CDR3 loop spans 14 amino acids. The DNA of the CDR3 is TGTGCCAGCAGCTTAGGTCGTTCAGGGGAGACCCAGTACTTC. Its protein is CASSLGRSGETQYF.

The V call is TRBV15, the J call TRBJ1-2; the match to TRBD1 covers 9 bases. The CDR3 covers 14 residues. The germline V gene has CDR1 LNHNV and CDR2 YYDKDF (reference sequence). Trimming removed 4 bases from V and 7 bases from J; junction bases left unmatched: 7. CDR3 protein: CATSTRTGVGGYTF. The DNA for the CDR3 is TGTGCCACCAGCACTAGGACAGGGGTCGGTGGCTACACCTTC.

This clone occurred a few times. The chain combines TRBV30 with TRBJ2-2; unclear D gene. Trimming left V 8 bases short and J 1 base short, with 14 bases between. The CDR3 has 14 residues. The germline V gene encodes CDR1 GTSNPN and CDR2 SVGIG (reference sequence). The CDR3 region is CANAGGQNTGELFF. As DNA, the CDR3 is TGTGCCAATGCTGGTGGGCAGAACACCGGGGAGCTGTTTTTT.

The DNA for the CDR3 is TGTGCCAGCAGGATAAACAGGGGGGAGGGAGGGACCCAGTACTTC. Its translation is CASRINRGEGGTQYF. The rearrangement joins TRBV6-5 to TRBJ2-5, with D possibly being TRBD1 (8 bases). V lost 6 bases and J lost 7, with 21 bases in between. Germline CDR1 and CDR2: MNHEY and SVGAGI. The CDR3 length is 15 residues.